The sequence of this T cell receptor beta chain was determined in a study of cytomegalovirus exposure and HLA in healthy donors. At the level of the study: Later analysis reported that the roughly 130 validation repertoires shared the platform of the approximately 690 first-cohort repertoires.

Overall study results and limits: Per published reports, the classifier diagnosed cytomegalovirus status with high specificity and sensitivity. A subsequent analysis found that TCR clusters from the first cohort also tended to co-occur in the 90 to 150 validation repertoires, with around 94% of cluster scores above 0.

Clones were read by immunoSEQ multiplex PCR, and TCRdb kept only the in-frame ones, dropping some. The data contain about 73,000 clones, about 90% of them singletons. The CDR3 runs 13 residues. Germline assignment: CDR1 GTSNPN and CDR2 SVGIG (reference sequence). The germline V and J ends were trimmed by 0 bases and 7 bases, with 10 bases remaining between them. The donors were part of the validation cohort of roughly 110 subjects. That cohort was separate from the first cohort, which comprised 666 subjects. For this clone: Its target is unknown.

This receptor was taken from a woman between 18 and 29 years old in good health and CMV-seropositive. The V and J genes are TRBV30 and TRBJ1-5; TRBD1 might be the D (5 bases). What was sequenced was PBMCs. CDR3 protein: CAWSVRGEQPQHF. DNA for the CDR3: TGTGCCTGGAGTGTACGGGGGGAGCAGCCCCAGCATTTT. The entire variable domain, with the rest obtained from reference TRBV30 and TRBJ1-5, is as follows: SQTIHQWPATLVQPVGSPLSLECTVEGTSNPNLYWYRQAAGRGLQLLFYSVGIGQISSEVPQNLSASRPQDRQFILSSKKLLLSDSGFYLCAWSVRGEQPQHFGDGTRLSIL.